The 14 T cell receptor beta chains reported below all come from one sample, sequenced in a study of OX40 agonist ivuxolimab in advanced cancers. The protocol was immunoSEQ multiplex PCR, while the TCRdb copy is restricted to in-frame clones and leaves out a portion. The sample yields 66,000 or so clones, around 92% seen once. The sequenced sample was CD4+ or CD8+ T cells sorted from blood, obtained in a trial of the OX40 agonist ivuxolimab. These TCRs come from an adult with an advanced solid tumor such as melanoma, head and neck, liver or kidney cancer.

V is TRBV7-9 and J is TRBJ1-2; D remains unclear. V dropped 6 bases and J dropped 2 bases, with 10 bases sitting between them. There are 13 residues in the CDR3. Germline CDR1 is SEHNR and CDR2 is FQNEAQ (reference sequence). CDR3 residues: CASRRELNYGYTF. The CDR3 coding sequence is TGTGCCAGCAGAAGGGAGCTAAACTATGGCTACACCTTC.

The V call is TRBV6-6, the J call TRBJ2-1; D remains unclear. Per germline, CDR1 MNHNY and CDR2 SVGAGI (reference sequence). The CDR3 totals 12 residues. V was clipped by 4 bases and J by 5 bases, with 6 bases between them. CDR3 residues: CASSSGNNEQFF. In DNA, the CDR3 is TGTGCCAGCAGTTCTGGCAACAATGAGCAGTTCTTC.

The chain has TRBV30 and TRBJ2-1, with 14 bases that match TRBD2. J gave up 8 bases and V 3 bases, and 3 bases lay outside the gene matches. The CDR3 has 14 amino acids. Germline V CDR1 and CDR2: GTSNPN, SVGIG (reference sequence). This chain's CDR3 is CAWSRLAGGDEQFF. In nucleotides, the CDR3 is TGTGCCTGGAGCCGACTAGCGGGGGGGGATGAGCAGTTCTTC.

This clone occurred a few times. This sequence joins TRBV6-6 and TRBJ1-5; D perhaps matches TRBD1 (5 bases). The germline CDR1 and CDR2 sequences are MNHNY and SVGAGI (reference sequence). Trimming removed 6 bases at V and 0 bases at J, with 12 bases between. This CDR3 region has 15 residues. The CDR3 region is CASSFDSYSNQPQHF. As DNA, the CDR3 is TGTGCCAGCAGCTTCGACAGTTATAGCAATCAGCCCCAGCATTTT.

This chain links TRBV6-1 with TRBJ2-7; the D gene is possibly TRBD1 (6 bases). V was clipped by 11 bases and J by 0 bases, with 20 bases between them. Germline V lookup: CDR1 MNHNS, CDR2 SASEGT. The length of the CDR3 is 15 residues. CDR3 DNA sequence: TGTGCCTCACAGCGTTTGAGGGGGACCTCCTACGAGCAGTACTTC. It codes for CASQRLRGTSYEQYF.

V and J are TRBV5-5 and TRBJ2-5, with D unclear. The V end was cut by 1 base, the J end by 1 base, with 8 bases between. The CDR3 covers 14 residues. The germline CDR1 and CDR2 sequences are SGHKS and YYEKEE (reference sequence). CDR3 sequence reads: CASSLWRSQETQYF. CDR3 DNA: TGTGCCAGCAGCTTGTGGCGGAGCCAAGAGACCCAGTACTTC.

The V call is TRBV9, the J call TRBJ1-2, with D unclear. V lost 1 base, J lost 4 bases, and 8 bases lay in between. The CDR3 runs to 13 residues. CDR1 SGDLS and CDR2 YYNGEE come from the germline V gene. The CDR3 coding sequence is TGTGCCAGCAGCGTACTAGAGGGCTATGGCTACACCTTC. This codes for CASSVLEGYGYTF.

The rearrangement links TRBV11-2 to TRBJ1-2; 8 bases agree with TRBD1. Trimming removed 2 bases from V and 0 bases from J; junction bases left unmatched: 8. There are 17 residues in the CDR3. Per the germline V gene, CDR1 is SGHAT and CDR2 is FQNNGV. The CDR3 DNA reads TGTGCCAGCAGCTTAACAGGACAGGGAGCGGCTAACTATGGCTACACCTTC. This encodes CASSLTGQGAANYGYTF. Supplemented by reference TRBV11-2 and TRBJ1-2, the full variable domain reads EAGVAQSPRYKIIEKRQSVAFWCNPISGHATLYWYQQILGQGPKLLIQFQNNGVVDDSQLPKDRFSAERLKGVDSTLKIQPAKLEDSAVYLCASSLTGQGAANYGYTFGSGTRLTVV.

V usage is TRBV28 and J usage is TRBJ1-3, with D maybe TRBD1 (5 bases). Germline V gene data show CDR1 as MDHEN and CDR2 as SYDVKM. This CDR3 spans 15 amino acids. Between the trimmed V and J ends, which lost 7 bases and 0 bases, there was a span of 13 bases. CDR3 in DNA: TGTGCCAGCAAGGGGCGGCCGAGCTCTGGAAACACCATATATTTT. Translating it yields CASKGRPSSGNTIYF.

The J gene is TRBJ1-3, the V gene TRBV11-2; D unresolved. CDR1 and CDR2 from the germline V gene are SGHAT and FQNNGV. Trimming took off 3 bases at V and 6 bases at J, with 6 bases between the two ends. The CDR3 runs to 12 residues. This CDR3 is CASSFSSNTIYF. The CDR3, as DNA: TGTGCCAGCAGCTTCTCGTCAAACACCATATATTTT.

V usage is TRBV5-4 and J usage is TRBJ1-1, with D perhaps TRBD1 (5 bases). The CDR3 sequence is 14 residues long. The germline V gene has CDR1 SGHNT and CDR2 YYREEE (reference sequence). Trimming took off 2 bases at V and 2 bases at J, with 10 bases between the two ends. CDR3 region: CASSFWGGNTEAFF. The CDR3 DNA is TGTGCCAGCAGCTTCTGGGGGGGTAACACTGAAGCTTTCTTT.

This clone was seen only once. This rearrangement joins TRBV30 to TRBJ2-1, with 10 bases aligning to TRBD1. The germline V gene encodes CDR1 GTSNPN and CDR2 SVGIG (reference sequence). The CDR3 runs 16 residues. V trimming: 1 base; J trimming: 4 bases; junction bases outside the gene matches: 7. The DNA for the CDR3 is TGTGCCTGGAGTGAGGGACCGGGACAGGGGTACAATGAGCAGTTCTTC. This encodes CAWSEGPGQGYNEQFF.

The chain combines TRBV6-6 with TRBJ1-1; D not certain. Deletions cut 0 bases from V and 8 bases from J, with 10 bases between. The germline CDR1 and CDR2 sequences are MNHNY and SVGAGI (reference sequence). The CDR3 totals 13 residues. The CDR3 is CASSYSYTGEAFF. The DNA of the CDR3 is TGTGCCAGCAGTTACTCTTACACGGGCGAAGCTTTCTTT.

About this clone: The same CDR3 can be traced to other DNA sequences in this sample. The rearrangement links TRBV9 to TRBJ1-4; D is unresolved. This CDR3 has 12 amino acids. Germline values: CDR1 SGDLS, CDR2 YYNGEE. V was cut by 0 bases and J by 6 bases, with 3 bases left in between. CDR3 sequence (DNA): TGTGCCAGCAGCGTAGATGATGAAAAACTGTTTTTT. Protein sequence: CASSVDDEKLFF.